The clone carrying this T cell receptor beta chain showed up just a few times. Antigen specificity is unknown. Only in-frame clones appear in the TCRdb table, and some are missing; sequencing was by immunoSEQ multiplex PCR. This sample has around 41,000 clones, with 85% found just once. These data come from a study of OX40 agonist ivuxolimab in advanced cancers. Study-level points and caveats: At doses 0.1 to 3.0 mg/kg, CD4+ and CD8+ clones expanded.

Trimming left V 6 bases short and J 1 base short, with 13 bases between. CDR1 is MNHEY and CDR2 is SVGAGI in the germline V gene. The CDR3 length is 14 residues. V gene TRBV6-5 combines with J gene TRBJ2-7, with D perhaps matching TRBD2 (6 bases). Sample: CD4+ or CD8+ T cells sorted from blood, taken in a trial of the OX40 agonist ivuxolimab. The TCR comes from an adult with an advanced solid tumor such as melanoma, head and neck, liver or kidney cancer. The CDR3 sequence: CASRTRDWSYEQYF. The CDR3 DNA reads as TGTGCCAGCAGAACCCGGGACTGGTCCTACGAGCAGTACTTC.